The next 19 T cell receptor beta chains were all read from a single sample in a study of blood T cell repertoires in COVID-19. Generated by immunoSEQ multiplex PCR, the TCRdb table keeps only in-frame clones and is missing some. Of about 62,000 clones detected, around 84% appear once; the ten largest clones hold roughly 0.94%. Input material: peripheral blood. These receptors came from an older man with acute or convalescent COVID-19.

The chain has TRBV4-1 and TRBJ1-5; 10 bases are shared with TRBD1. Germline-derived CDR1 and CDR2 are MGHRA and YSYEKL. This CDR3 has 18 residues. Losses at the gene ends were 4 bases for V and 2 bases for J; bases not matched to a gene: 11. CDR3 DNA sequence: TGCGCCAGCAGCCGAGGACAGGGGGGGGGTGTGGGCAATCAGCCCCAGCATTTT. It encodes CASSRGQGGGVGNQPQHF.

This clone has just a few counts. The rearrangement joins TRBV18 to TRBJ2-7, with a tentative D call TRBD1 (7 bases). Deletions cut 3 bases from V and 7 bases from J, with 13 bases between. The CDR3 covers 13 residues. Germline CDR1 KGHSH, CDR2 LQKENI. In DNA form, the CDR3 reads TGTGCCAGCTCACCGGAGACAGGGAGGGAGCAGTACTTC. Its protein product is CASSPETGREQYF.

The CDR3 spells CASSIVLGGQAGNIQYF. Written as DNA, the CDR3 is TGTGCCAGTAGTATAGTTTTAGGCGGACAGGCCGGAAACATTCAGTACTTC. V is TRBV19 and J is TRBJ2-4, with 7 bases that match TRBD1. Trimming removed 1 base from V and 6 bases from J; junction bases left unmatched: 12. The CDR3 is 17 residues long. Looked up from germline, CDR1 is LNHDA and CDR2 is SQIVND (reference sequence).

Here the CDR3 DNA reads TGTGCCAGTAGTACCGGACTAGCGGGAGGCACCTCGGAGCAGTACTTC. Its translation is CASSTGLAGGTSEQYF. The J gene is TRBJ2-7, the V gene TRBV19, with TRBD2 matching over 14 bases. CDR1 is LNHDA, CDR2 SQIVND, per germline (reference sequence). The V gene end was trimmed by 4 bases and the J gene end by 7 bases; junction bases not matched to a gene: 9. This CDR3 is built from 16 residues. Complete variable domain (other parts from reference TRBV19 and TRBJ2-7): DGGITQSPKYLFRKEGQNVTLSCEQNLNHDAMYWYRQDPGQGLRLIYYSQIVNDFQKGDIAEGYSVSREKKESFPLTVTSAQKNPTAFYLCASSTGLAGGTSEQYFGPGTRLTVT.

The chain couples TRBV10-1 to TRBJ2-5; D is uncertain. This CDR3 region has 13 residues. CDR1 and CDR2 from the germline V gene are WNHNN and SYGVQD (reference sequence). V lost 4 bases and J 7 bases, leaving 13 bases between the germline ends. CDR3 in amino acids: CASSGHLVWTQYF. The DNA for the CDR3 is TGCGCCAGCAGTGGACACCTTGTTTGGACCCAGTACTTC.

This chain connects TRBV9 to TRBJ2-1, with TRBD2 identical over 8 bases. The CDR3 is 18 amino acids. The germline gives CDR1 SGDLS, CDR2 YYNGEE. V was clipped by 0 bases and J by 4 bases; unmatched bases: 12. The CDR3 reads CASSVVRDGGRRYNEQFF. The CDR3 coding sequence is TGTGCCAGCAGCGTAGTGAGGGACGGCGGGAGGCGATACAATGAGCAGTTCTTC.

The V call is TRBV11-3, the J call TRBJ2-1; maybe TRBD2 (5 bases). The V gene lost 6 bases and the J gene lost 2 bases, with 8 bases spanning the gap. Germline-derived CDR1 and CDR2 are SGHNT and YENEEA. The CDR3 length is 13 residues. The CDR3 sequence is CASRDGAYNEQFF. Written as DNA, the CDR3 is TGTGCCAGCAGGGACGGGGCCTACAATGAGCAGTTCTTC.

The V gene is TRBV9, the J gene TRBJ2-7; 9 nucleotides agree with TRBD1. CDR3 length equals 16 residues. Trimming took 0 bases from V and 7 from J; bases not matched to a gene: 11. Germline V gives CDR1 SGDLS, CDR2 YYNGEE. CDR3 nucleotides: TGTGCCAGCAGCGTAGCCGGGACAGGGATCTACGTGGAGCAGTACTTC. This encodes CASSVAGTGIYVEQYF.

This chain links TRBV3-1 (or the pseudogene TRBV3-2) with TRBJ2-5; tentative D call: TRBD1 (6 bases). V was shortened by 6 bases and J by 5 bases, with 16 bases between the two germline ends. CDR3 size: 14 residues. From germline, CDR1 is LGHDT and CDR2 YNNKEL (reference sequence). CDR3 residues: CASSQNRVQETQYF. In DNA, the CDR3 is TGTGCCAGCAGTCAAAACAGGGTTCAGGAGACCCAGTACTTC.

This chain links TRBV18 with TRBJ1-6; no definite D call. Per the germline V gene, CDR1 is KGHSH and CDR2 is LQKENI. V lost 6 bases and J 4 bases, leaving 16 bases between the germline ends. This CDR3 comprises 16 residues. CDR3 residues: CASSPTMTTYNSPLHF. DNA of the CDR3: TGTGCCAGCTCGCCGACAATGACAACGTATAATTCACCCCTCCACTTT.

The J gene is TRBJ2-1, the V gene TRBV11-2, with a tentative D call TRBD2 (7 bases). Trimming left V 1 base short and J 7 bases short, with 11 bases between. The CDR3 runs 14 residues. Germline V gene data show CDR1 as SGHAT and CDR2 as FQNNGV. CDR3 in DNA: TGTGCCAGCAGCTTAGCTGAGGGGGGGAATGAGCAGTTCTTC. It codes for CASSLAEGGNEQFF.

The table lists this clone with a count of one. The genes are TRBV21-1 and TRBJ1-1. TRBV21-1 is marked as a pseudogene. CDR3 size: 14 residues. The CDR3 region has the DNA TGTGCCAGCAGCCCGGCGGGGATGAACACTGAAGCTTTCTTT. This sequence encodes CASSPAGMNTEAFF.

CDR3 DNA sequence: TGTGCCAGCAGCTTGACAGACAGGGAGGAGGGCTACACCTTC. As protein: CASSLTDREEGYTF. The V gene is TRBV5-4, the J gene TRBJ1-2; 7 nucleotides agree with TRBD1. Germline V gives CDR1 SGHNT, CDR2 YYREEE (reference sequence). With V trimmed by 1 base and J by 8 bases, 8 bases remained unmatched. The CDR3 covers 14 residues.

The V call is TRBV27, the J call TRBJ2-3; TRBD2 matches 10 bases. CDR3 size: 15 residues. The V gene's germline CDR1 is MNHEY and CDR2 SMNVEV (reference sequence). The V segment lost 4 bases and the J segment 1 base; nucleotides outside the gene matches: 2. The CDR3 DNA is TGTGCCAGCAGTTGGACTAGCGGAGGCACAGATACGCAGTATTTT. It codes for CASSWTSGGTDTQYF.

V usage is TRBV7-2 and J usage is TRBJ2-7, with 7 bases that match TRBD2. Germline CDR1 reads SGHTA; CDR2 reads FQGNSA. There are 17 residues in the CDR3. Trimming removed 3 bases from V and 3 bases from J; junction bases left unmatched: 14. CDR3 protein: CASSLPRGGGGGYEQYF. The CDR3 nucleotides read TGTGCCAGCAGCTTGCCCCGAGGCGGCGGGGGTGGCTACGAGCAGTACTTC.

The J gene is TRBJ1-2, the V gene TRBV3-1 (or the pseudogene TRBV3-2), with D tentatively TRBD1 (5 bases). Trimming took off 1 base at V and 4 bases at J, with 13 bases between the two ends. The CDR3 runs to 15 residues. The germline CDR1 and CDR2 sequences are LGHDT and YNNKEL (reference sequence). The CDR3 spells CASSQGGERSYGYTF. The CDR3 nucleotides are TGTGCCAGCAGCCAAGGGGGGGAACGGAGCTATGGCTACACCTTC.

This clone was found a few times. The chain links TRBV12-3 or TRBV12-4 to TRBJ1-2; TRBD1 matches 12 bases. This CDR3 spans 13 amino acids. V gave up 6 bases and J gave up 7 bases; unmatched junction bases: 3. CDR3 DNA sequence: TGTGCCAGCAGCGGGACAGGGGGCGGTGGCTACACCTTC. Translation: CASSGTGGGGYTF.

This clone was seen a single time. J is TRBJ1-2 and V is TRBV18; D remains ambiguous. Germline values: CDR1 KGHSH, CDR2 LQKENI. The V and J ends lost 0 bases and 2 bases respectively, with 10 bases between them. The CDR3 loop spans 15 amino acids. The CDR3 region is CASSPPSSLNYGYTF. CDR3 nucleotides: TGTGCCAGCTCACCACCGTCTTCCTTGAACTATGGCTACACCTTC.

CDR3 region: CASSSGGLYNEQFF. The CDR3 bases are TGTGCCAGCTCAAGCGGAGGGCTCTACAATGAGCAGTTCTTC. The V and J genes are TRBV7-3 and TRBJ2-1; D might be TRBD2 (6 bases). Germline V gene lookup returns CDR1 SGHTA and CDR2 FQGTGA. Trimming took off 8 bases at V and 3 bases at J, with 14 bases between the two ends. The CDR3 is 14 amino acids.